This T cell receptor (beta chain) was captured in a study of blood T cell repertoires in COVID-19. Study background: Collection of acute and convalescent COVID-19 samples took place in the United States, Italy and Spain. PBMCs, B-cell-depleted T cells, or T cells were the source of the cDNA or gDNA that made up the material.

V gave up 2 bases and J gave up 4 bases, with 17 bases separating them. This CDR3 has 16 residues. CDR1 and CDR2 from the germline V gene are MNHEY and SVGEGT. Original processing methods: The assay estimated nucleated cells by amplifying reference gene primers. Only in-frame clones appear in the TCRdb table, and some are missing; sequencing was by immunoSEQ multiplex PCR. That table is the source of V, J and clone size, and D and trimming were worked out from the DNA. The table includes some 180,000 clones, more than 70% detected once. This sequence joins TRBV6-2 or TRBV6-3 and TRBJ1-1, with D possibly being TRBD1 (6 bases). Specimen: peripheral blood. This TCR derives from a woman aged 55-75 years with acute or convalescent COVID-19. CDR3: CASSYVPQGSGTEAFF. CDR3 coding DNA: TGTGCCAGCAGTTACGTTCCCCAGGGGTCGGGCACTGAAGCTTTCTTT.